This T cell receptor (beta chain) is from a study of blood T cell repertoires in COVID-19. At the level of the study: The samples span acute and convalescent COVID-19 from the United States, Italy and Spain.

V dropped 1 base and J dropped 8; count of bases not matched to a gene: 3. CDR1 and CDR2 from the germline V gene are SGHTA and FQGNSA. This CDR3 has 14 residues. Per the authors' pipeline: Amplification of reference gene primers provided the estimated nucleated cell counts. Profiling relied on immunoSEQ multiplex PCR, and the TCRdb table lists in-frame clones only, not all of them. V, J and clone size were drawn from that table, and D and trimming were deduced from the DNA. The sample lists 250,000 to 300,000 clones, approximately 88% seen once, with 1% in the top ten. Participants were placed into cohorts based on the clinical history they reported. The study counted Cohort 3 donors as recovered given two negative PCRs, clearance, or symptom resolution.

The sequenced material came from PBMCs or T cells enriched from blood (not recorded which). The V call is TRBV7-2, the J call TRBJ1-2, with TRBD1 matching 11 bases. This sequence originates from a woman in her thirties who had recovered from COVID-19. The CDR3 protein is CASSLDWTGGGYTF. CDR3 sequence (DNA): TGTGCCAGCAGCTTAGATTGGACAGGGGGCGGCTACACCTTC.